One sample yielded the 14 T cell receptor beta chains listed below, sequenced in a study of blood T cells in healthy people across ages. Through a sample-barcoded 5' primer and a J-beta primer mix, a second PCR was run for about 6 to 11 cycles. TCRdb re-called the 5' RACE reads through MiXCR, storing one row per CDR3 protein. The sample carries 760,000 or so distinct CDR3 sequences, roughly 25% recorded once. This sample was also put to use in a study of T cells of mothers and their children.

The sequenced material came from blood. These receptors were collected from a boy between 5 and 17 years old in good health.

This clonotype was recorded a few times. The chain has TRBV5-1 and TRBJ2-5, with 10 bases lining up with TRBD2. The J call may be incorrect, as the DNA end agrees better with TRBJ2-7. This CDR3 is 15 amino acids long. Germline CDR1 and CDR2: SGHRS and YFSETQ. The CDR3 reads CASSLWSGRDGEQYF. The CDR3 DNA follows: TGCGCCAGCAGCTTGTGGAGCGGGAGGGATGGCGAGCAGTACTTC.

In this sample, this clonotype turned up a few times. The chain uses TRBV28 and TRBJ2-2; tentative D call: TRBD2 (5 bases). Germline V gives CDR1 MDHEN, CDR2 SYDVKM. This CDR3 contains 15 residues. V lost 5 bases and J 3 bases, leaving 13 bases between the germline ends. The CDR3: CASSPPGTYTGELFF. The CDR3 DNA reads TGTGCCAGCAGTCCTCCGGGAACCTACACCGGGGAGCTGTTTTTT.

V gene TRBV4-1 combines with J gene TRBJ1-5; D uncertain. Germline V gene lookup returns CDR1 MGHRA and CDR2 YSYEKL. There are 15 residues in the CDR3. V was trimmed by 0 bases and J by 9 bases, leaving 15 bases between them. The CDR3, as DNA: TGCGCCAGCAGCCAAGATCTGACACCGACCTGGCCCCAGCATTTT. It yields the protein CASSQDLTPTWPQHF.

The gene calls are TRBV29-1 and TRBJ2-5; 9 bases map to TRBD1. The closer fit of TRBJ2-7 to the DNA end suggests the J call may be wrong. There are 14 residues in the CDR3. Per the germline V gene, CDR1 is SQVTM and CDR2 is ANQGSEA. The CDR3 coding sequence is TGCAGCGTTGAAGTGGGGACAGGGCTATACGAGCAGTACTTC. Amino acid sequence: CSVEVGTGLYEQYF.

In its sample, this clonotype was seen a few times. CDR3 sequence reads: CATSRDRMIETQYF. In DNA form, the CDR3 reads TGTGCCACCAGCAGAGATCGGATGATAGAGACCCAGTACTTC. V and J are TRBV15 and TRBJ2-5; D is unresolved. CDR3 size: 14 residues. Germline V gene lookup returns CDR1 LNHNV and CDR2 YYDKDF (reference sequence). V lost 0 bases and J lost 4, with 9 bases in between.

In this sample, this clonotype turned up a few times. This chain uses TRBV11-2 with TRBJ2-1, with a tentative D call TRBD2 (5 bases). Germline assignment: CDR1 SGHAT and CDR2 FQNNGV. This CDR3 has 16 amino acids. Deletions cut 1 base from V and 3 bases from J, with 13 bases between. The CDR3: CASSLAPSSGYNEQFF. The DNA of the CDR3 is TGTGCCAGCAGCTTAGCGCCTAGCAGCGGCTACAATGAGCAGTTCTTC.

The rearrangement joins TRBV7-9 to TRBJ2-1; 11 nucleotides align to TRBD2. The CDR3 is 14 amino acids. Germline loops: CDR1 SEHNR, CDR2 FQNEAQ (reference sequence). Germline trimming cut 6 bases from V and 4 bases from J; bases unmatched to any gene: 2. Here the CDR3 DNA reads TGTGCCAGCAGGACTAGCGGGGAATACAATGAGCAGTTCTTC. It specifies CASRTSGEYNEQFF.

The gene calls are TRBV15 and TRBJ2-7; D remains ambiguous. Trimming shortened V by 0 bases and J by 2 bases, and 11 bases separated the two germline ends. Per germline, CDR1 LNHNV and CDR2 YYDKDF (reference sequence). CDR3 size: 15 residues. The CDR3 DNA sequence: TGTGCCACCAGCAGAGAAGCTACAGATACCTACGAGCAGTACTTC. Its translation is CATSREATDTYEQYF.

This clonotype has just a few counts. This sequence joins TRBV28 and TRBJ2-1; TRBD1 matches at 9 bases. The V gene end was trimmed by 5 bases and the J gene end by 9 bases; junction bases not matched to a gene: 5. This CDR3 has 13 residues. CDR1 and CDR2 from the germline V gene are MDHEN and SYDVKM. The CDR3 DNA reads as TGTGCCAGCAGTGTCGGGACAGGGTTTGAGCAGTTCTTC. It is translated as CASSVGTGFEQFF.

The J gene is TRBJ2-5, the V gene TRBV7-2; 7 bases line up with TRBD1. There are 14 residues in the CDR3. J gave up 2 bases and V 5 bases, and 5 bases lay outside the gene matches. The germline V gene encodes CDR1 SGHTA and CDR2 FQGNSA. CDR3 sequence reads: CASSGGQPQETQYF. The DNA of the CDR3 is TGTGCCAGCAGCGGGGGACAGCCTCAAGAGACCCAGTACTTC.

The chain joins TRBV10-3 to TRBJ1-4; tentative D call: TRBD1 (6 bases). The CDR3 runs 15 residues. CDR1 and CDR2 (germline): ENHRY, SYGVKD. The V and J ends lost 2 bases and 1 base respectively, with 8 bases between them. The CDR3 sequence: CAISENRVTNEKLFF. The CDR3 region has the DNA TGTGCCATCAGTGAGAACAGGGTAACTAATGAAAAACTGTTTTTT.

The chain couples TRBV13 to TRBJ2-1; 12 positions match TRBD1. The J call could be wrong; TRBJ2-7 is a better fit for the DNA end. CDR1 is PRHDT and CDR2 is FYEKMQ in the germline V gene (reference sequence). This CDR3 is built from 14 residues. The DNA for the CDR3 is TGTGCCAGCAGCTGGGGACAGGGGGCGGATGAGCAGTACTTC. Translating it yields CASSWGQGADEQYF.

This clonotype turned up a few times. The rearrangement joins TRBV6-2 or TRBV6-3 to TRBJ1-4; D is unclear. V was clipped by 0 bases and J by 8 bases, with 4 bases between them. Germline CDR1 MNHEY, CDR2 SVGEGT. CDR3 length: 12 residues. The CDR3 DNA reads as TGTGCCAGCAGTTACTCGATCGAAAAACTGTTTTTT. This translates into CASSYSIEKLFF.

Here the CDR3 reads CASSPRLYNEQFF. CDR3 coding DNA: TGTGCCAGCAGCCCACGCCTCTACAATGAGCAGTTCTTC. The chain has TRBV9 and TRBJ2-1; D gene uncertain. The germline V gene has CDR1 SGDLS and CDR2 YYNGEE. CDR3 length: 13 residues. Trimming left V 4 bases short and J 3 bases short, with 8 bases between. The full variable domain, with the rest looked up from reference TRBV9 and TRBJ2-1, is DSGVTQTPKHLITATGQRVTLRCSPRSGDLSVYWYQQSLDQGLQFLIQYYNGEERAKGNILERFSAQQFPDLHSELNLSSLELGDSALYFCASSPRLYNEQFFGPGTRLTVL.